The 24 T cell receptor beta chains presented below share a single source sample, sequenced in a study of blood T cell repertoires in COVID-19. Generated by immunoSEQ multiplex PCR, the TCRdb table keeps only in-frame clones and is missing some. The sample lists fewer than 250,000 clones, roughly nine tenths occurring once. Sequenced: peripheral blood. The receptors originated from a man in his 60s with COVID-19, enrolled during active disease.

This clone was seen once. J is TRBJ1-1 and V is TRBV16; 10 bases fit TRBD1. Trimming removed 4 bases from V and 5 bases from J; junction bases left unmatched: 7. Germline CDR1 is KGHSY and CDR2 is FQNENV. There are 15 residues in the CDR3. CDR3 amino acids: CASSPRQGAWTEAFF. The CDR3 nucleotides read TGTGCCAGCAGCCCGAGACAGGGGGCCTGGACTGAAGCTTTCTTT.

V and J are TRBV19 and TRBJ1-1, with D possibly being TRBD1 (5 bases). V was cut by 1 base and J by 0 bases, with 6 bases left in between. The CDR3 spans 14 residues. The V gene's germline CDR1 is LNHDA and CDR2 SQIVND (reference sequence). CDR3 loop: CASSIGRVNTEAFF. In DNA, the CDR3 is TGTGCCAGTAGTATAGGCAGGGTGAACACTGAAGCTTTCTTT. The variable domain in full, completed from reference TRBV19 and TRBJ1-1, reads DGGITQSPKYLFRKEGQNVTLSCEQNLNHDAMYWYRQDPGQGLRLIYYSQIVNDFQKGDIAEGYSVSREKKESFPLTVTSAQKNPTAFYLCASSIGRVNTEAFFGQGTRLTVV.

This clone has a single count. The chain combines TRBV6-1 with TRBJ1-4; D possibly corresponds to TRBD1 (6 bases). V gave up 1 base and J gave up 8 bases, with 14 bases separating them. CDR1 MNHNS and CDR2 SASEGT come from the germline V gene. This CDR3 comprises 15 residues. CDR3 in DNA: TGTGCCAGCAGTGAAGGGGGACATCGTAGGGAAAAACTGTTTTTT. Protein product: CASSEGGHRREKLFF.

Remarks on this clone: Other nucleotide sequences from this sample produce the same CDR3. The V call is TRBV18, the J call TRBJ1-2, with 8 positions matching TRBD1. V shed 3 bases and J 0 bases; nucleotides not matched to a gene: 0. The germline V gene has CDR1 KGHSH and CDR2 LQKENI. The CDR3 runs 14 residues. CDR3 loop: CASSPGQANYGYTF. The CDR3 region has the DNA TGTGCCAGCTCACCGGGACAGGCTAACTATGGCTACACCTTC.

CDR3: CASSALGTDPYEQYF. CDR3 sequence (DNA): TGTGCCAGCAGCGCACTCGGGACAGATCCCTACGAGCAGTACTTC. The chain combines TRBV2 with TRBJ2-7; 7 positions agree with TRBD1. Germline V gene lookup returns CDR1 SNHLY and CDR2 FYNNEI. The CDR3 is 15 residues long. The V segment lost 6 bases and the J segment 2 bases; nucleotides outside the gene matches: 10.

This sequence joins TRBV28 and TRBJ2-7; 7 positions match TRBD2. CDR1 and CDR2 from the germline V gene are MDHEN and SYDVKM. Trimming cost V 5 bases and J 2 bases; bases outside gene matches: 9. The CDR3 covers 15 residues. Here the CDR3 reads CASSPSSGATYEQYF. CDR3 coding DNA: TGTGCCAGCAGTCCCTCAAGCGGGGCCACCTACGAGCAGTACTTC.

The chain recombines TRBV7-8 with TRBJ1-5; possible D gene TRBD1, 5 bases. CDR3 length equals 16 residues. Germline V gene sequence: CDR1 SGHVS, CDR2 FQNEAQ. V gave up 4 bases and J gave up 0 bases, with 13 bases separating them. In DNA, the CDR3 is TGTGCCAGCAGCTCCGGGGGAGGGAATAGCAATCAGCCCCAGCATTTT. Protein product: CASSSGGGNSNQPQHF.

This chain links TRBV5-4 with TRBJ2-1, with 8 bases that match TRBD2. Trimming removed 2 bases from V and 12 bases from J; junction bases left unmatched: 10. The CDR3 covers 14 residues. Germline V gives CDR1 SGHNT, CDR2 YYREEE (reference sequence). The CDR3 loop is CASSLPAGEGGQFF. CDR3 sequence (DNA): TGTGCCAGCAGCTTACCAGCGGGAGAGGGGGGGCAGTTCTTC.

The CDR3 DNA is TGTGCCAGCAGCCCCTCCGGGACTAGCGGGGGGGTGGGGGAGACCCAGTACTTC. Translating it yields CASSPSGTSGGVGETQYF. V gene TRBV4-2 combines with J gene TRBJ2-5; the match to TRBD2 covers 16 bases. Germline loops: CDR1 LGHNA, CDR2 YNFKEQ. Trimming removed 4 bases from V and 5 bases from J; junction bases left unmatched: 10. The CDR3 runs to 18 residues.

The chain joins TRBV6-6 to TRBJ1-5; the D is unclear. Germline CDR1 and CDR2: MNHNY and SVGAGI (reference sequence). The CDR3 runs 15 residues. The germline V and J ends were trimmed by 3 bases and 3 bases, with 12 bases remaining between them. The chain's CDR3 is CASSYEAGYNQPQHF. Written as DNA, the CDR3 is TGTGCCAGCAGTTATGAGGCGGGCTACAATCAGCCCCAGCATTTT.

This chain connects TRBV10-1 to TRBJ2-1, with a weak D call TRBD2 (5 bases). Germline V gene sequence: CDR1 WNHNN, CDR2 SYGVQD (reference sequence). The V end was cut by 0 bases, the J end by 1 base, with 10 bases between. The CDR3 covers 16 residues. CDR3 amino acids: CASSESTTGSYNEQFF. The CDR3 coding sequence is TGCGCCAGCAGTGAGTCTACGACGGGGTCCTACAATGAGCAGTTCTTC.

The DNA of the CDR3 is TGTGCCAGTACCGATCTGGACAGGGGCTCAGTTTCTGGAAACACCATATATTTT. Amino acids: CASTDLDRGSVSGNTIYF. The chain employs TRBV19 and TRBJ1-3; 9 nucleotides agree with TRBD1. The CDR3 covers 18 residues. V lost 7 bases, J lost 1 base, and 14 bases stayed unmatched. CDR1 and CDR2 from the germline V gene are LNHDA and SQIVND (reference sequence).

This chain uses TRBV6-5 with TRBJ2-7; 7 bases map to TRBD1. The CDR3 extends over 15 amino acids. Losses at the gene ends were 5 bases for V and 0 bases for J; bases not matched to a gene: 7. Germline V CDR1 and CDR2: MNHEY, SVGAGI. CDR3 nucleotide sequence: TGTGCCAGCAGTAAACCTAGACAGGGCTCCTACGAGCAGTACTTC. It yields the protein CASSKPRQGSYEQYF.

This CDR3 is CASSQTGGAVNSPLHF. CDR3 DNA: TGTGCCAGCAGCCAAACAGGGGGCGCGGTGAATTCACCCCTCCACTTT. The V and J genes are TRBV11-2 and TRBJ1-6; 9 positions agree with TRBD1. From germline, CDR1 is SGHAT and CDR2 FQNNGV. This CDR3 contains 16 residues. V was clipped by 5 bases and J by 7 bases; unmatched bases: 9.

This chain links TRBV6-5 with TRBJ1-1, with TRBD1 matching 10 bases. The germline V gene encodes CDR1 MNHEY and CDR2 SVGAGI. The CDR3 is made up of 14 amino acids. With V trimmed by 6 bases and J by 4 bases, 5 bases remained unmatched. CDR3 amino acids: CASSQGQGTTEAFF. The CDR3 nucleotides read TGTGCCAGCAGCCAGGGACAGGGGACCACTGAAGCTTTCTTT.

The sample holds a few counts of this clone. This chain links TRBV7-2 with TRBJ2-2; D is uncertain. There are 13 residues in the CDR3. V gave up 1 base and J gave up 8 bases, with 8 bases separating them. Germline V gives CDR1 SGHTA, CDR2 FQGNSA. The DNA for the CDR3 is TGTGCCAGCAGCTTAGGTTATCAGGGGGAGCTGTTTTTT. Translation gives CASSLGYQGELFF.

The chain has TRBV19 and TRBJ1-6; D is uncertain. Trimming stripped 3 bases from V and 10 bases from J, with 13 bases between. The CDR3 runs to 14 residues. Per the germline V gene, CDR1 is LNHDA and CDR2 is SQIVND (reference sequence). The CDR3 nucleotides read TGTGCCAGTAGTATGCCCTCCGTCGGGTCACCCCTCCACTTT. Translating gives CASSMPSVGSPLHF.

V is TRBV19 and J is TRBJ1-6, with TRBD1 matching 10 bases. The ends lost 3 bases at V and 7 bases at J; junction bases unmatched: 3. Per germline, CDR1 LNHDA and CDR2 SQIVND (reference sequence). This CDR3 is built from 15 residues. In nucleotides, the CDR3 is TGTGCCAGTAGTATTTCGGGACAGGGGAATTCACCCCTCCACTTT. Translated, it gives CASSISGQGNSPLHF.

J is TRBJ2-2 and V is TRBV7-9, with a weak D call TRBD2 (5 bases). Trimming cost V 0 bases and J 5 bases, with 10 bases left between them. Per germline, CDR1 SEHNR and CDR2 FQNEAQ (reference sequence). The CDR3 has 15 residues. CDR3 in amino acids: CASSLAYGDTGELFF. The CDR3 DNA is TGTGCCAGCAGCTTAGCGTACGGGGATACCGGGGAGCTGTTTTTT.

CDR3: CASSPRTGPVSEQYF. Written as DNA, the CDR3 is TGTGCCAGCTCACCACGGACAGGGCCGGTCTCCGAGCAGTACTTC. This chain joins TRBV18 and TRBJ2-7; 8 bases map to TRBD1. The CDR3 extends over 15 amino acids. J lost 6 bases, V lost 1 base, and 8 bases had no gene match. Germline CDR1 is KGHSH and CDR2 is LQKENI.

This chain links TRBV7-6 with TRBJ2-6; the match to TRBD1 covers 7 bases. Germline V CDR1 and CDR2: SGHVS, FNYEAQ. The junction had 22 bases not matched to a gene; V was cut back by 5 bases and J by 0 bases. The CDR3 covers 22 residues. CDR3 in DNA: TGTGCCAGCAGCGGAAGAACAGGGGATGCCCTCCAGGAGAGCTCTGGGGCCAACGTCCTGACTTTC. This encodes CASSGRTGDALQESSGANVLTF.

This chain joins TRBV25-1 and TRBJ1-1, with no clear D. Germline values: CDR1 MGHDK, CDR2 SYGVNS. Trimming left V 7 bases short and J 6 bases short, with 9 bases between. This CDR3 is 11 amino acids long. The CDR3 loop is CASILSSEAFF. CDR3 in DNA: TGTGCCAGCATTCTTAGCTCTGAAGCTTTCTTT.

The genes are TRBV30 and TRBJ2-2; TRBD2 agrees at 14 bases. Germline values: CDR1 GTSNPN, CDR2 SVGIG (reference sequence). The CDR3 spans 14 residues. Unmatched junction bases numbered 5, after V lost 8 bases and J lost 6 bases. The chain's CDR3 is CAGLGLAGAGELFF. CDR3 bases: TGTGCCGGCCTGGGACTAGCGGGAGCCGGGGAGCTGTTTTTT.

The rearrangement joins TRBV28 to TRBJ2-7; 9 nucleotides match TRBD1. The CDR3 is made up of 14 amino acids. J gave up 6 bases and V 3 bases, and 6 bases lay outside the gene matches. The germline V gene has CDR1 MDHEN and CDR2 SYDVKM. Here the CDR3 reads CASSLGDRVGEQYF. CDR3 in DNA: TGTGCCAGCAGTTTGGGGGACAGGGTGGGCGAGCAGTACTTC.